What follows are 19 T cell receptor beta chains derived from one specimen sequenced in a study of T cell changes during pregnancy in multiple sclerosis. The method was immunoSEQ multiplex PCR; TCRdb's version includes in-frame clones alone and lacks a portion of them. The repertoire holds tens of thousands of clones, with under 95% as singletons. Sequencing was performed on peripheral blood, taken in the first trimester of pregnancy. These receptors came from a female donor in good health, enrolled as a control in a pregnancy study.

The chain joins TRBV27 to TRBJ2-1; 9 positions match TRBD2. The junction had 10 bases not matched to a gene; V was cut back by 3 bases and J by 10 bases. CDR1 is MNHEY, CDR2 SMNVEV, per germline (reference sequence). The CDR3 sequence is 15 residues long. The CDR3 here is CASSFGLAGFGEQFF. CDR3 nucleotides: TGTGCCAGCAGTTTCGGGCTAGCGGGATTTGGCGAGCAGTTCTTC.

V and J are TRBV4-1 and TRBJ2-3; possible D gene TRBD2, 6 bases. Germline assignment: CDR1 MGHRA and CDR2 YSYEKL. CDR3 length equals 15 residues. The V end lost 4 bases, the J end lost 2 bases, and 13 bases lay between the germline ends. DNA of the CDR3: TGCGCCAGCAGCCTCCGGACTACACCCACAGATACGCAGTATTTT. Translating it yields CASSLRTTPTDTQYF.

The V and J genes are TRBV19 and TRBJ1-1; tentatively, D is TRBD1 (5 bases). The CDR3 totals 13 residues. V lost 11 bases to trimming and J lost 10 bases, with 23 bases between them. Germline V gene lookup returns CDR1 LNHDA and CDR2 SQIVND (reference sequence). This CDR3 reads CASTGGVTLGAFF. In DNA form, the CDR3 reads TGTGCCTCTACCGGGGGAGTAACTCTGGGAGCTTTCTTT.

The chain combines TRBV5-1 with TRBJ2-1; TRBD2 matches at 10 bases. Germline assignment: CDR1 SGHRS and CDR2 YFSETQ. This CDR3 is built from 19 residues. Trimming at V came to 1 base and at J to 0 bases, leaving 10 bases not matched to a gene. CDR3 in DNA: TGCGCCAGCAGCTTGAGGGCTAGCGGGAGCCTAAGCTCCTACAATGAGCAGTTCTTC. Translated, it gives CASSLRASGSLSSYNEQFF.

The chain couples TRBV19 to TRBJ2-3; TRBD2 might be the D (6 bases). The V gene's germline CDR1 is LNHDA and CDR2 SQIVND (reference sequence). V was cut by 4 bases and J by 0 bases, with 8 bases left in between. This CDR3 spans 14 amino acids. The CDR3 DNA follows: TGTGCCAGTAGTAGCGGGGTTAGCACAGATACGCAGTATTTT. Amino acids: CASSSGVSTDTQYF.

The rearrangement links TRBV5-4 to TRBJ1-4; unclear D gene. Germline lookup yields CDR1 SGHNT and CDR2 YYREEE (reference sequence). The V end was cut by 2 bases, the J end by 0 bases, with 8 bases between. CDR3 length: 15 residues. In nucleotides, the CDR3 is TGTGCCAGCAGCTTCCGCGATACAACTAATGAAAAACTGTTTTTT. This codes for CASSFRDTTNEKLFF.

Of note for this clone: Relative to the germline gene, one junction end is altered; a read error may explain this. The chain recombines TRBV6-1 with TRBJ2-3; D unresolved. This CDR3 comprises 15 residues. Germline V gene lookup returns CDR1 MNHNS and CDR2 SASEGT. The CDR3 protein is CASTEVWLDSDTQYF. DNA of the CDR3: TGTGCCAGCACTGAAGTGTGGCTAGATTCAGATACGCAGTATTTT.

The rearrangement links TRBV4-1 to TRBJ2-2; no definite D call. V shed 1 base and J shed 6 bases, with 18 bases lying between them. This CDR3 comprises 17 residues. Germline CDR1 and CDR2: MGHRA and YSYEKL. This chain's CDR3 is CASSQVFNRFRAGELFF. The CDR3 nucleotides read TGCGCCAGCAGCCAAGTATTCAATCGGTTCCGAGCCGGGGAGCTGTTTTTT.

The chain is built from TRBV11-3 and TRBJ2-7; weak D call: TRBD1 (6 bases). Per germline, CDR1 SGHNT and CDR2 YENEEA. The CDR3 contains 18 residues. Between the trimmed V and J ends, which lost 5 bases and 1 base, there was a span of 24 bases. CDR3 in DNA: TGTGCCAGCAGCCCCGCCACAGGGTCCCGTTTTTCATCCTACGAGCAGTACTTC. Amino acids: CASSPATGSRFSSYEQYF.

V is TRBV10-3 and J is TRBJ1-1; 9 bases are a match to TRBD1. There are 17 residues in the CDR3. The V segment lost 7 bases and the J segment 3 bases; nucleotides outside the gene matches: 15. CDR1 and CDR2 from the germline V gene are ENHRY and SYGVKD. CDR3 protein: CAINTTGGIDPYTEAFF. CDR3 sequence (DNA): TGTGCCATCAATACGACAGGGGGGATTGATCCGTACACTGAAGCTTTCTTT.

This sequence joins TRBV19 and TRBJ2-7; maybe TRBD2 (6 bases). Trimming stripped 6 bases from V and 0 bases from J, with 12 bases between. The germline V gene has CDR1 LNHDA and CDR2 SQIVND (reference sequence). The CDR3 is 14 residues long. The CDR3 DNA is TGTGCCAGTAGCTCCCGGACTAACTCCTACGAGCAGTACTTC. Residues: CASSSRTNSYEQYF.

This chain joins TRBV6-5 and TRBJ1-5; D possibly corresponds to TRBD1 (6 bases). The CDR3 covers 15 residues. Germline V lookup: CDR1 MNHEY, CDR2 SVGAGI. Trimming took off 8 bases at V and 5 bases at J, with 19 bases between the two ends. The CDR3 DNA follows: TGTGCCAGCCAGGGCGCCGGGACACCTTATCAGCCCCAGCATTTT. Translating gives CASQGAGTPYQPQHF.

V is TRBV11-2 and J is TRBJ2-1; TRBD2 aligns across 11 bases. The CDR3 is 18 residues long. V trimming: 0 bases; J trimming: 3 bases; junction bases outside the gene matches: 7. The germline CDR1 and CDR2 sequences are SGHAT and FQNNGV. CDR3 residues: CASSLDGLAGGLYNEQFF. CDR3 DNA sequence: TGTGCCAGCAGCTTAGATGGGCTAGCGGGGGGCCTCTACAATGAGCAGTTCTTC.

V is TRBV6-5 and J is TRBJ1-3; 8 bases match TRBD1. J lost 4 bases, V lost 10 bases, and 9 bases had no gene match. CDR3 size: 14 residues. The germline gives CDR1 MNHEY, CDR2 SVGAGI. The CDR3 reads CATSRQGWGNTIYF. CDR3 bases: TGTGCCACCTCGAGACAGGGGTGGGGAAACACCATATATTTT.

This clone was seen a handful of times. The chain uses TRBV10-2 and TRBJ2-2, with 8 bases fitting TRBD2. The V gene end was trimmed by 6 bases and the J gene end by 6 bases; junction bases not matched to a gene: 6. The germline gives CDR1 WSHSY, CDR2 SAAADI. This CDR3 contains 14 residues. The CDR3 nucleotides are TGCGCCAGCAGCGTAGCGGGACTCCCCGGGGAGCTGTTTTTT. Translating it yields CASSVAGLPGELFF.

The chain employs TRBV5-1 and TRBJ1-1; the match to TRBD1 covers 7 bases. From germline, CDR1 is SGHRS and CDR2 YFSETQ. The CDR3 runs to 15 residues. Trimming removed 4 bases from V and 1 base from J; junction bases left unmatched: 7. The CDR3 DNA is TGCGCCAGCAGCGACAGACAGGGTGGGAACACTGAAGCTTTCTTT. Translated: CASSDRQGGNTEAFF. Supplemented by reference TRBV5-1 and TRBJ1-1, the full variable domain reads KAGVTQTPRYLIKTRGQQVTLSCSPISGHRSVSWYQQTPGQGLQFLFEYFSETQRNKGNFPGRFSGRQFSNSRSEMNVSTLELGDSALYLCASSDRQGGNTEAFFGQGTRLTVV.

This clone came up a few times. The chain has TRBV5-1 and TRBJ1-2; TRBD1 matches 10 bases. This CDR3 has 15 amino acids. V was pared by 3 bases and J by 5 bases, with 7 bases of the junction left unmatched. The germline V gene encodes CDR1 SGHRS and CDR2 YFSETQ. This CDR3 is CASSSGTGVDYGYTF. The CDR3 DNA is TGCGCCAGCAGCTCCGGGACAGGGGTTGATTATGGCTACACCTTC.

The chain uses TRBV5-1 and TRBJ1-1; maybe TRBD1 (6 bases). Germline lookup yields CDR1 SGHRS and CDR2 YFSETQ. The CDR3 sequence is 13 residues long. The ends were cut back, 0 bases at V and 6 bases at J, with 9 bases in the middle. The CDR3 sequence: CASSLEQGPEAFF. In nucleotides, the CDR3 is TGCGCCAGCAGCTTGGAACAGGGTCCTGAAGCTTTCTTT.

The chain carries TRBV6-5 and TRBJ2-7; maybe TRBD2 (5 bases). V lost 6 bases and J 2 bases, leaving 14 bases between the germline ends. Germline CDR1 reads MNHEY; CDR2 reads SVGAGI. CDR3 length: 14 amino acids. CDR3 DNA sequence: TGTGCCAGCAGGCAAGCGGTTACTACCTACGAGCAGTACTTC. Translation: CASRQAVTTYEQYF.